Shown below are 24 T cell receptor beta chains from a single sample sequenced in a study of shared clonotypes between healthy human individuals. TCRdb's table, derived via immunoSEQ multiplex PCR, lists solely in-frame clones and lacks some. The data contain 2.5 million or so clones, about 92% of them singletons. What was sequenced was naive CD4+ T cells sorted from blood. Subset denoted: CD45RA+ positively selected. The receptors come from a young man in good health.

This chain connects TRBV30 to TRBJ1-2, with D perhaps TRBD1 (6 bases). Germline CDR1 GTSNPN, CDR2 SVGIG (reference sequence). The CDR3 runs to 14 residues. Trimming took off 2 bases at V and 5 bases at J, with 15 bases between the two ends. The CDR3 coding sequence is TGTGCCTGGAGTCCCACAGGGCACCCATATGGCTACACCTTC. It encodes CAWSPTGHPYGYTF.

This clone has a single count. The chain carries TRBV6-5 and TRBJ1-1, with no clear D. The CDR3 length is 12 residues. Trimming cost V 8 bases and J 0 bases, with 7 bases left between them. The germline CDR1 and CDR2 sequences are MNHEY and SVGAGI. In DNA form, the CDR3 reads TGTGCCAGCGGAATCATGAACACTGAAGCTTTCTTT. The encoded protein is CASGIMNTEAFF.

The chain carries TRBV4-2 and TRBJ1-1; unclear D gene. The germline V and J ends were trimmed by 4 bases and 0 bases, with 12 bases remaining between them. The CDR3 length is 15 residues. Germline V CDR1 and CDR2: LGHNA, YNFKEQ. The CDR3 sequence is CASSRVMILNTEAFF. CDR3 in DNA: TGTGCCAGCAGCCGAGTTATGATTTTGAACACTGAAGCTTTCTTT.

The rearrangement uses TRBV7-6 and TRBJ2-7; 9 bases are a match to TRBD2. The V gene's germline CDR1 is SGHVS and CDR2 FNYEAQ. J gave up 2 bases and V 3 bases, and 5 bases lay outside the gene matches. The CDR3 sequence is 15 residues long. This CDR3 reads CASSLGLAGPYEQYF. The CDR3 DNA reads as TGTGCCAGCAGCTTGGGTCTAGCGGGACCCTACGAGCAGTACTTC.

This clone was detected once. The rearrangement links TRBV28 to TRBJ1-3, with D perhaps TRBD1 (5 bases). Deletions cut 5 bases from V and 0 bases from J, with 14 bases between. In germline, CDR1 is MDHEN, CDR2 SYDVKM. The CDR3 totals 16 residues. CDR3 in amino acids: CASSLGTLSSGNTIYF. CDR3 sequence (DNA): TGTGCCAGCAGTCTCGGGACGCTATCCTCTGGAAACACCATATATTTT.

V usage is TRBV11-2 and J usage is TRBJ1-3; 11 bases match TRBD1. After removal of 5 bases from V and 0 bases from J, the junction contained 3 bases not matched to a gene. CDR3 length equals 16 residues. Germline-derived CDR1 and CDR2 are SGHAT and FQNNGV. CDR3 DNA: TGTGCCAGCAGCACTGGACAGGGGGCCTCTGGAAACACCATATATTTT. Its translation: CASSTGQGASGNTIYF. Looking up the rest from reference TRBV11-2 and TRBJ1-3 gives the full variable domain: EAGVAQSPRYKIIEKRQSVAFWCNPISGHATLYWYQQILGQGPKLLIQFQNNGVVDDSQLPKDRFSAERLKGVDSTLKIQPAKLEDSAVYLCASSTGQGASGNTIYFGEGSWLTVV.

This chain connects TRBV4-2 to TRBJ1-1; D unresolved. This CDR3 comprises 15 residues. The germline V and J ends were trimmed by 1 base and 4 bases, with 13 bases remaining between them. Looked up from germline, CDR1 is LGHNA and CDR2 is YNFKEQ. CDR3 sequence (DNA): TGTGCCAGCAGCCAAGGCGACACGCATAGCACTGAAGCTTTCTTT. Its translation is CASSQGDTHSTEAFF.

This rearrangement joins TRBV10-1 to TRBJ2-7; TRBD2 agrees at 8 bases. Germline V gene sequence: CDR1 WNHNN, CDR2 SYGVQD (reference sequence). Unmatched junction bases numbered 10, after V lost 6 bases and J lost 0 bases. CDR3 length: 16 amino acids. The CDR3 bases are TGCGCCAGCAGCCCCCCCAAGCGGGGGTTCTCCTACGAGCAGTACTTC. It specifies CASSPPKRGFSYEQYF.

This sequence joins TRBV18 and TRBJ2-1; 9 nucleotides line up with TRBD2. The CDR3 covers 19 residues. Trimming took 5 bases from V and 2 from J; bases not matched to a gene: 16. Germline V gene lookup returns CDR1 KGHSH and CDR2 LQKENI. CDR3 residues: CASSSRRGSSGSTYNEQFF. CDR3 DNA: TGTGCCAGCTCATCACGCCGCGGAAGTAGCGGGAGTACCTACAATGAGCAGTTCTTC. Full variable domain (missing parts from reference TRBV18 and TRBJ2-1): NAGVMQNPRHLVRRRGQEARLRCSPMKGHSHVYWYRQLPEEGLKFMVYLQKENIIDESGMPKERFSAEFPKEGPSILRIQQVVRGDSAAYFCASSSRRGSSGSTYNEQFFGPGTRLTVL.

CDR3 protein: CASSLKPRGVYYYEQYF. For the CDR3, the DNA is TGTGCCAGCAGTCTCAAACCTCGGGGGGTGTATTACTACGAGCAGTACTTC. The gene calls are TRBV27 and TRBJ2-7, with TRBD2 matching 7 bases. This CDR3 is 17 amino acids long. Per germline, CDR1 MNHEY and CDR2 SMNVEV (reference sequence). V shed 5 bases and J 3 bases; nucleotides not matched to a gene: 16.

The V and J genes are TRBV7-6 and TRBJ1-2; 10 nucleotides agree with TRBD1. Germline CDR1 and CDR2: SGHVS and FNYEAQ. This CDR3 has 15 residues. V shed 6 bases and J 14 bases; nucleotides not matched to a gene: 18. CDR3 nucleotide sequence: TGTGCCAGCAGTTTCCAACCGGGACAGGGGCTCCCTAGGACCTTC. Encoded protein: CASSFQPGQGLPRTF.

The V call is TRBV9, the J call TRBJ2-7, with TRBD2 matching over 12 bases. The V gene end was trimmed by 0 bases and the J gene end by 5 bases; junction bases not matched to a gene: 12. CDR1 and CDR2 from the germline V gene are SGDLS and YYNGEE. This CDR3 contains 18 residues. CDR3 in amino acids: CASSVESPTSGRVDEQYF. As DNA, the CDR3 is TGTGCCAGCAGCGTAGAAAGTCCGACTAGCGGGAGAGTCGACGAGCAGTACTTC.

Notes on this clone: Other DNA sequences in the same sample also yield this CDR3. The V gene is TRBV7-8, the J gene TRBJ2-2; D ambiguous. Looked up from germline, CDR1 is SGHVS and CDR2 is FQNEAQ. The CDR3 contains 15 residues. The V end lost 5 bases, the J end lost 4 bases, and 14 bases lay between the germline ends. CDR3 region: CASSHGRFGTGELFF. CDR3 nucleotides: TGTGCCAGCAGCCATGGACGGTTCGGCACCGGGGAGCTGTTTTTT.

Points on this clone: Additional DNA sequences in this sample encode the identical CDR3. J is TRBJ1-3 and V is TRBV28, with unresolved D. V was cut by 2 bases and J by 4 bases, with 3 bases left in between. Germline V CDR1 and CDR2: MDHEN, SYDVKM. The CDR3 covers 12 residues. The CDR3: CASSLRGNTIYF. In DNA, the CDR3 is TGTGCCAGCAGTTTACGCGGAAACACCATATATTTT.

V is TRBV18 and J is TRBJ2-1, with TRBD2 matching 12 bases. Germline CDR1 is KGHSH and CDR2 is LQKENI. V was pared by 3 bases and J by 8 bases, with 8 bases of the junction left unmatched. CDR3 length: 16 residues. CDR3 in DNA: TGTGCCAGCTCACCCCCTAGCGGGGGGGCTGGCTATGAGCAGTTCTTC. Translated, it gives CASSPPSGGAGYEQFF.

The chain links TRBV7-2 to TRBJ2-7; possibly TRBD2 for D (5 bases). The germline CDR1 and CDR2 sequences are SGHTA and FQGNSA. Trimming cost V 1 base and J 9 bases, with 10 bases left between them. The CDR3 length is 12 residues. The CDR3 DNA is TGTGCCAGCAGCTTAGGAGGACTGCCGCAGTACTTC. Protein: CASSLGGLPQYF.

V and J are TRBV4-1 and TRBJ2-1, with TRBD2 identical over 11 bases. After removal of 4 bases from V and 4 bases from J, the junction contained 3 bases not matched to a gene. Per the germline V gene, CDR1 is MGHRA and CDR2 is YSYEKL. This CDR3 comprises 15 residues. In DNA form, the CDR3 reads TGCGCCAGCAGCCGGCTAGCGGGAGGATACAATGAGCAGTTCTTC. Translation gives CASSRLAGGYNEQFF.

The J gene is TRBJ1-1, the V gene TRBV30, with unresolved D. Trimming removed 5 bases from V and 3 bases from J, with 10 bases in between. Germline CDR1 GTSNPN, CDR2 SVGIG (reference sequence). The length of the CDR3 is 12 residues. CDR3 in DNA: TGTGCCTGGGGAAAATCGGACACTGAAGCTTTCTTT. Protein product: CAWGKSDTEAFF.

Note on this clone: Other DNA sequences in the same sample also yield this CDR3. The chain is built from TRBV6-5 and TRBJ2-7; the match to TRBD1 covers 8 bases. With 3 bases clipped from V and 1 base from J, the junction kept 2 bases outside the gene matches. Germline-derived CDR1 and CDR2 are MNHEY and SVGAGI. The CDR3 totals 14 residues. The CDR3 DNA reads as TGTGCCAGCAGTTATTACAGGGGGTCCTACGAGCAGTACTTC. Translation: CASSYYRGSYEQYF.

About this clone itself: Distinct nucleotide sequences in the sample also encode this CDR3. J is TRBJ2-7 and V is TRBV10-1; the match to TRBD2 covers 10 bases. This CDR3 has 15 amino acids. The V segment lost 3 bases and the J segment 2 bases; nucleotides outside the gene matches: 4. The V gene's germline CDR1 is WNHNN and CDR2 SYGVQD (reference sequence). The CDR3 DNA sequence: TGCGCCAGCAGTGACCCAGCGGGGGGGGCCTACGAGCAGTACTTC. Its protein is CASSDPAGGAYEQYF.

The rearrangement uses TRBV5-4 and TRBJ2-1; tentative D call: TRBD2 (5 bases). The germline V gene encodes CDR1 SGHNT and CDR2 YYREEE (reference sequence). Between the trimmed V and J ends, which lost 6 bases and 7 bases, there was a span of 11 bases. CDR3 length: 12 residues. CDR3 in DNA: TGTGCCAGCAAGAGGGCAGGAAATGAGCAGTTCTTC. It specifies CASKRAGNEQFF.

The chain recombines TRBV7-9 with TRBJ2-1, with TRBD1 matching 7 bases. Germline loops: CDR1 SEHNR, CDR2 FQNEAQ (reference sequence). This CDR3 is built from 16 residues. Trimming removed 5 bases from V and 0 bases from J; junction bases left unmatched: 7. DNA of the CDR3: TGTGCCAGCAGCCCTCGACAGGGTAACTCCTACAATGAGCAGTTCTTC. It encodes CASSPRQGNSYNEQFF.

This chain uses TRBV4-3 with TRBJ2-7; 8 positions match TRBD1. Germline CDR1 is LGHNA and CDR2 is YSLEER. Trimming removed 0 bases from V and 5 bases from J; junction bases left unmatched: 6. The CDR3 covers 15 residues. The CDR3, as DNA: TGCGCCAGCAGCCAAGAAGGGCAGGGGGCCCACGAGCAGTACTTC. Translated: CASSQEGQGAHEQYF.

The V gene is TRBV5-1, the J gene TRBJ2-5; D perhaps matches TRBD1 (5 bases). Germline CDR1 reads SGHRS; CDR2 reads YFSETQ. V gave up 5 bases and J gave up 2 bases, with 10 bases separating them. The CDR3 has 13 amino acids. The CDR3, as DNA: TGCGCCAGCAGGTGGGGCCCGCAAGAGACCCAGTACTTC. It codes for CASRWGPQETQYF.